This note documents a single T cell receptor beta chain sequence. The sequenced material, unsorted PBMC DNA, was run on ten immunoSEQ deep assay plates. Clones were read by immunoSEQ multiplex PCR, and TCRdb kept only the in-frame ones, dropping some. The sample consists of 90,000 to 100,000 clones, roughly half of them appearing once. The data stem from a study of shared clonotypes between healthy human individuals. CDR1 LGHNA and CDR2 YNFKEQ come from the germline V gene. Trimming shortened V by 4 bases and J by 7 bases, and 13 bases separated the two germline ends. The CDR3 loop spans 14 amino acids.

The chain combines TRBV4-2 with TRBJ1-4; D is undetermined. The receptor was derived from a woman aged 40 to 50 in good health. Some clones in this sample may be carry-over from other donors' samples. The sample taken for sequencing was PBMCs. The CDR3 region is CASSPAGGLEKLFF. In DNA form, the CDR3 reads TGTGCCAGCAGCCCCGCCGGCGGGCTTGAAAAACTGTTTTTT.